Below, 24 T cell receptor beta chains from the same sample are listed, as sequenced in a study of shared clonotypes between healthy human individuals. Produced via immunoSEQ multiplex PCR; TCRdb's table is partial and in-frame only. The table has roughly 2.1 million clones, 90% to 95% seen once; the top ten hold more than 1.5%. Naive CD8 populations comprised CD45RO-negative cells positively selected for CCR7, excluding terminally differentiated effector memory CD45RA+ cells. Specimen: naive CD8+ T cells from PBMCs. The receptor set was obtained from a man aged 18 to 29 in good health. Some clones in this sample may be carry-over from other donors' samples.

The chain joins TRBV4-3 to TRBJ2-7, with TRBD1 matching 7 bases. Germline V gene lookup returns CDR1 LGHNA and CDR2 YSLEER. V lost 1 base, J lost 2 bases, and 8 bases stayed unmatched. The CDR3 is made up of 16 amino acids. The chain's CDR3 is CASSQVGTEDPYEQYF. The DNA of the CDR3 is TGCGCCAGCAGCCAAGTTGGGACAGAAGATCCCTACGAGCAGTACTTC.

In the case of this clone: Other DNA sequences from this sample encode an identical CDR3 as well. CDR3: CASSLTGTQPQHF. The CDR3 DNA sequence: TGTGCCAGCAGCCTGACAGGGACTCAGCCCCAGCATTTT. The chain links TRBV27 to TRBJ1-5, with 7 positions matching TRBD1. Unmatched junction bases numbered 5, after V lost 6 bases and J lost 6 bases. Germline V lookup: CDR1 MNHEY, CDR2 SMNVEV (reference sequence). The CDR3 totals 13 residues.

A remark on this clone: Other DNA sequences in the same sample also yield this CDR3. This chain joins TRBV7-6 and TRBJ2-3; D not resolved. Germline lookup yields CDR1 SGHVS and CDR2 FNYEAQ. There are 14 residues in the CDR3. Trimming left V 1 base short and J 0 bases short, with 5 bases between. CDR3 bases: TGTGCCAGCAGCTTAGGGGTTAGCACAGATACGCAGTATTTT. Translated: CASSLGVSTDTQYF.

This CDR3 is CASSDRDRGLHEQYF. The CDR3, as DNA: TGTGCCAGCAGTGACCGGGACAGGGGGCTCCACGAGCAGTACTTC. The rearrangement uses TRBV6-1 and TRBJ2-7, with 12 bases aligning to TRBD1. The CDR3 is made up of 15 amino acids. Germline values: CDR1 MNHNS, CDR2 SASEGT. With V trimmed by 3 bases and J by 5 bases, 5 bases remained unmatched.

V gene TRBV4-2 combines with J gene TRBJ2-7; D unresolved. Germline CDR1 LGHNA, CDR2 YNFKEQ. The CDR3 length is 15 residues. V was cut by 4 bases and J by 2 bases, with 15 bases left in between. CDR3 region: CASSRNDGSPYEQYF. The CDR3 coding sequence is TGTGCCAGCAGCCGAAACGATGGCTCGCCCTACGAGCAGTACTTC.

The gene calls are TRBV5-6 and TRBJ2-7, with 10 bases aligning to TRBD1. Germline V gene sequence: CDR1 SGHDT, CDR2 YYEEEE. V lost 2 bases to trimming and J lost 4 bases; unmatched junction nucleotides: 9. The CDR3 is 16 amino acids. CDR3 bases: TGTGCCAGCAGCTTCGGACAGGGGGTGAGGGTGTACGAGCAGTACTTC. Translated: CASSFGQGVRVYEQYF.

The gene calls are TRBV19 and TRBJ1-5, with D perhaps matching TRBD1 (5 bases). With 7 bases removed from V and 2 bases from J, the gap between germline ends came to 15 bases. The CDR3 length is 15 residues. The germline CDR1 and CDR2 sequences are LNHDA and SQIVND (reference sequence). The CDR3 DNA follows: TGTGCCAGTACAGTTGTTGGGGGAGGCAATCAGCCCCAGCATTTT. It codes for CASTVVGGGNQPQHF.

Concerning this clone itself: It is unclear where the CDR3 begins or ends on the DNA, so no DNA is shown, and the CDR3 is as TCRdb lists it. The gene calls are TRBV30 and TRBJ1-2. The CDR3 is made up of 11 amino acids, end residues included. CDR1 is GTSNPN and CDR2 is SVGIG in the germline V gene (reference sequence). CDR3 sequence reads: CAWGDGAVDTF.

The V gene is TRBV5-1, the J gene TRBJ1-3; 7 positions agree with TRBD1. The V segment lost 4 bases and the J segment 5 bases; nucleotides outside the gene matches: 12. The germline V gene has CDR1 SGHRS and CDR2 YFSETQ. The CDR3 sequence is 16 residues long. In DNA, the CDR3 is TGCGCCAGCAGCCCCGTCGGGACAGAAGACCGAAACACCATATATTTT. It translates to CASSPVGTEDRNTIYF. Full variable domain (rest looked up from reference TRBV5-1 and TRBJ1-3): KAGVTQTPRYLIKTRGQQVTLSCSPISGHRSVSWYQQTPGQGLQFLFEYFSETQRNKGNFPGRFSGRQFSNSRSEMNVSTLELGDSALYLCASSPVGTEDRNTIYFGEGSWLTVV.

This clone was detected only once. The chain recombines TRBV9 with TRBJ2-7; 7 bases fit TRBD2. The germline CDR1 and CDR2 sequences are SGDLS and YYNGEE. The CDR3 totals 15 residues. J gave up 4 bases and V 4 bases, and 11 bases lay outside the gene matches. The CDR3 nucleotides read TGTGCCAGCAGCCTAGAGGTGGGAGGGATGTACGAGCAGTACTTC. This translates into CASSLEVGGMYEQYF.

This rearrangement joins TRBV7-9 to TRBJ2-7; D is unclear. Trimming cost V 5 bases and J 4 bases, with 18 bases left between them. The CDR3 has 15 amino acids. CDR1 is SEHNR, CDR2 FQNEAQ, per germline (reference sequence). CDR3 protein: CASSLPGLGRYEQYF. As DNA, the CDR3 is TGTGCCAGCAGCCTCCCTGGGCTAGGAAGGTACGAGCAGTACTTC.

The CDR3 is CASEGFLNTEAFF. The CDR3 nucleotides read TGTGCCAGCGAGGGTTTTTTGAACACTGAAGCTTTCTTT. The V gene is TRBV5-5, the J gene TRBJ1-1; the D is unclear. Per germline, CDR1 SGHKS and CDR2 YYEKEE (reference sequence). Trimming took 7 bases from V and 0 from J, leaving 10 bases between them. This CDR3 contains 13 residues.

This CDR3 is CASSLSVAPAYNEQFF. The DNA of the CDR3 is TGTGCCAGCAGTTTATCGGTAGCGCCCGCCTACAATGAGCAGTTCTTC. This sequence joins TRBV27 and TRBJ2-1; D is possibly TRBD2 (5 bases). This CDR3 comprises 16 residues. Looked up from germline, CDR1 is MNHEY and CDR2 is SMNVEV (reference sequence). The germline V and J ends were trimmed by 0 bases and 2 bases, with 11 bases remaining between them.

The chain is built from TRBV27 and TRBJ2-7; D may match TRBD1 or TRBD2 (5 bases each). This CDR3 region has 15 residues. V shed 6 bases and J shed 0 bases, with 15 bases lying between them. Germline CDR1 and CDR2: MNHEY and SMNVEV (reference sequence). CDR3 in amino acids: CASRDLKGSSYEQYF. The DNA of the CDR3 is TGTGCCAGCAGGGACCTCAAGGGGAGCTCCTACGAGCAGTACTTC.

This sequence joins TRBV4-2 and TRBJ2-5; D is tentatively TRBD1 or TRBD2 (5 bases each). The V end lost 2 bases, the J end lost 0 bases, and 13 bases lay between the germline ends. Germline lookup yields CDR1 LGHNA and CDR2 YNFKEQ. There are 16 residues in the CDR3. CDR3 in DNA: TGTGCCAGCAGCCAAAAGGACTCGGGGCACCAAGAGACCCAGTACTTC. This gives the protein CASSQKDSGHQETQYF.

V is TRBV7-3 and J is TRBJ2-2, with D uncertain. Per the germline V gene, CDR1 is SGHTA and CDR2 is FQGTGA. V was cut by 2 bases and J by 5 bases, with 6 bases left in between. The CDR3 is 13 residues long. Here the CDR3 reads CASSLVTTGELFF. The CDR3 DNA sequence: TGTGCCAGCAGCTTAGTTACGACCGGGGAGCTGTTTTTT.

This chain joins TRBV9 and TRBJ2-1; D possibly uses TRBD1 or TRBD2 (5 bases each). V was shortened by 1 base and J by 10 bases, with 15 bases between the two germline ends. There are 14 residues in the CDR3. Per germline, CDR1 SGDLS and CDR2 YYNGEE. The CDR3 reads CASSVSHGAEEQFF. The CDR3 DNA sequence: TGTGCCAGCAGCGTATCGCACGGGGCCGAGGAGCAGTTCTTC.

This clone was seen only a few times. The V gene is TRBV4-1, the J gene TRBJ1-5; 9 bases agree with TRBD1. Trimming removed 4 bases from V and 7 bases from J; junction bases left unmatched: 8. Germline CDR1 is MGHRA and CDR2 is YSYEKL. The CDR3 covers 15 residues. CDR3 sequence reads: CASSPGTGLSQPQHF. CDR3 nucleotide sequence: TGCGCCAGCAGCCCCGGGACAGGGTTATCCCAGCCCCAGCATTTT.

On this clone: Other DNA sequences of this sample code for an identical CDR3. The J gene is TRBJ1-1, the V gene TRBV19, with D perhaps TRBD1 (5 bases). Germline values: CDR1 LNHDA, CDR2 SQIVND (reference sequence). V lost 3 bases and J 1 base, leaving 9 bases between the germline ends. This CDR3 comprises 14 residues. The CDR3 DNA is TGTGCCAGTAGTATTGCAGGGAGGAACACTGAAGCTTTCTTT. This translates into CASSIAGRNTEAFF.

The rearrangement uses TRBV29-1 and TRBJ1-1; D is uncertain. Germline V CDR1 and CDR2: SQVTM, ANQGSEA. V was clipped by 4 bases and J by 1 base, with 10 bases between them. This CDR3 contains 13 residues. The CDR3 DNA sequence: TGCAGCGTTGTTAGTTACAGGAACACTGAAGCTTTCTTT. Its protein is CSVVSYRNTEAFF. Full variable domain (outside the CDR3, taken from reference TRBV29-1 and TRBJ1-1): SAVISQKPSRDICQRGTSLTIQCQVDSQVTMMFWYRQQPGQSLTLIATANQGSEATYESGFVIDKFPISRPNLTFSTLTVSNMSPEDSSIYLCSVVSYRNTEAFFGQGTRLTVV.

The gene calls are TRBV6-1 and TRBJ2-1; D call uncertain. CDR1 is MNHNS and CDR2 is SASEGT in the germline V gene. The CDR3 totals 11 residues. With 4 bases removed from V and 8 bases from J, the gap between germline ends came to 6 bases. The CDR3 sequence: CASSVHDEQFF. As DNA, the CDR3 is TGTGCCAGCAGTGTACACGATGAGCAGTTCTTC.

Only a few counts were recorded for this clone. This chain links TRBV6-6 with TRBJ1-5; D uncertain. Germline assignment: CDR1 MNHNY and CDR2 SVGAGI (reference sequence). The CDR3 is made up of 14 amino acids. Trimming removed 5 bases from V and 3 bases from J, with 11 bases in between. This CDR3 reads CASSGNWNNQPQHF. As DNA, the CDR3 is TGTGCCAGCAGTGGAAATTGGAACAATCAGCCCCAGCATTTT.

In regard to this clone: Other DNA sequences in this specimen translate into the identical CDR3. The chain joins TRBV9 to TRBJ2-3, with D tentatively TRBD2 (5 bases). The CDR3 totals 14 residues. Trimming left V 0 bases short and J 6 bases short, with 11 bases between. Germline loops: CDR1 SGDLS, CDR2 YYNGEE. CDR3 region: CASSVGGRSDTQYF. The CDR3 coding sequence is TGTGCCAGCAGCGTAGGAGGGCGGTCGGATACGCAGTATTTT.

The rearrangement joins TRBV7-9 to TRBJ2-5; the D call may be TRBD1 or TRBD2 (5 bases each). This CDR3 has 15 residues. Germline loops: CDR1 SEHNR, CDR2 FQNEAQ (reference sequence). Trimming removed 1 base from V and 1 base from J, with 10 bases in between. The CDR3 region has the DNA TGTGCCAGCAGCTTAGGTGGGGACGGCCAAGAGACCCAGTACTTC. This gives the protein CASSLGGDGQETQYF.